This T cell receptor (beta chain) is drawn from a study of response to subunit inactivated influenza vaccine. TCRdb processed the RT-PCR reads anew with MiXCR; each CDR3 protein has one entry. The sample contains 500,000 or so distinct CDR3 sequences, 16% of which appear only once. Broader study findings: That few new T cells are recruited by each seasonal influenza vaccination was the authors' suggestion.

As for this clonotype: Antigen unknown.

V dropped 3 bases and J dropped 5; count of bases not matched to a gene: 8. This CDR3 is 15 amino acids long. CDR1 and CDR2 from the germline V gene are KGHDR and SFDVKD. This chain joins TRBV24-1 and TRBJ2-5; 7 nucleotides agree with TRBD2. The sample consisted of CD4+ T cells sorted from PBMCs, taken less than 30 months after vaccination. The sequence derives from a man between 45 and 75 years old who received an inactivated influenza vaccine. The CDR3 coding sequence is TGTGCCACCAGTGATGTCTTTTCGGGAGGCGAGACCCAGTACTTC. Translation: CATSDVFSGGETQYF.